This note documents a single TCR beta chain sequence. Its antigen remains unknown. The CDR3 totals 13 residues. Germline V gene data show CDR1 as LNHDA and CDR2 as SQIVND (reference sequence). Unmatched junction bases numbered 4, after V lost 9 bases and J lost 4 bases. The record originates from a study of somatic mutations in cytotoxic T cells in rheumatoid arthritis. Isolation of CD4+ and CD8+ cells used positive magnetic bead selection, with purity checked by flow cytometry. Study-wide results and limits: About an eighth of the roughly 65 patients had a largest CD8+ clone above 20% of CD8+ cells. Slight underrepresentation of TRBV07 in rheumatoid arthritis patients was not adjusted for multiple comparisons. Antigens bound by the expanded CD8+ clones were not identified.

Using immunoSEQ multiplex PCR, the repertoire was profiled, and TCRdb retains in-frame clones only, with some absent. The sample holds 11,000 or so clones; approximately 69% are singletons and the top ten take more than 9.5%. The chain is built from TRBV19 and TRBJ2-1, with 9 bases fitting TRBD2. This receptor was identified in a man aged 70-80 years in good health. Sequenced material: CD8+ T cells sorted from blood. The CDR3 nucleotides read TGTGCCAGCGCGGGGGGGCCTTACAATGAGCAGTTCTTC. This codes for CASAGGPYNEQFF.